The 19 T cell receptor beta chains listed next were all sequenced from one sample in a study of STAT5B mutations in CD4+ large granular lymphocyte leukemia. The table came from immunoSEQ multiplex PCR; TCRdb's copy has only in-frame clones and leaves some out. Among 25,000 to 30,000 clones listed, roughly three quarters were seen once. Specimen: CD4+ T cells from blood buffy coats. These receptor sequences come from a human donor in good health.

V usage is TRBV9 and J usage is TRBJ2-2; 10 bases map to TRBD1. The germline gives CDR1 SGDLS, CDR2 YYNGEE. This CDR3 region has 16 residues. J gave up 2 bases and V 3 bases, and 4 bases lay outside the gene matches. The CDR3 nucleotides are TGTGCCAGCAGCGCCTGGGACAGGGGTAACACCGGGGAGCTGTTTTTT. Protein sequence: CASSAWDRGNTGELFF.

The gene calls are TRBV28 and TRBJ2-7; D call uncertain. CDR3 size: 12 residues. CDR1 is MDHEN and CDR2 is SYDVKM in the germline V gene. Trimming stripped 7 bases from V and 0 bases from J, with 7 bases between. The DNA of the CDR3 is TGTGCCAGCACCGGGTCCTCCTACGAGCAGTACTTC. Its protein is CASTGSSYEQYF. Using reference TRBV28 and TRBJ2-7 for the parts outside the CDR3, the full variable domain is DVKVTQSSRYLVKRTGEKVFLECVQDMDHENMFWYRQDPGLGLRLIYFSYDVKMKEKGDIPEGYSVSREKKERFSLILESASTNQTSMYLCASTGSSYEQYFGPGTRLTVT.

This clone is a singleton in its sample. The CDR3 spells CASSLGQGGEPQHF. CDR3 bases: TGTGCCAGCAGCTTGGGGCAGGGTGGGGAGCCCCAGCATTTT. This chain uses TRBV5-5 with TRBJ1-5; possible D gene TRBD1, 5 bases. The V and J ends lost 0 bases and 8 bases respectively, with 12 bases between them. The CDR3 length is 14 residues. Germline lookup yields CDR1 SGHKS and CDR2 YYEKEE (reference sequence).

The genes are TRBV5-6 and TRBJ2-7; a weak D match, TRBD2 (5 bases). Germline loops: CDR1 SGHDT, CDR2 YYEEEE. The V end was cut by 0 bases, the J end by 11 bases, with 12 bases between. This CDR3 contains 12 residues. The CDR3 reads CASSLGETREYF. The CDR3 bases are TGTGCCAGCAGCTTGGGGGAGACGAGGGAGTACTTC.

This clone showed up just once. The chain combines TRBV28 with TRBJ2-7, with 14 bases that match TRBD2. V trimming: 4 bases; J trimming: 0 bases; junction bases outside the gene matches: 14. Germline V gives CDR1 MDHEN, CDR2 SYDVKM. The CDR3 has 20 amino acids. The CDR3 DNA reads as TGTGCCAGCAGTTCCCTCTGGACTAGCGGGAGGCTGAAATACTCCTACGAGCAGTACTTC. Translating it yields CASSSLWTSGRLKYSYEQYF.

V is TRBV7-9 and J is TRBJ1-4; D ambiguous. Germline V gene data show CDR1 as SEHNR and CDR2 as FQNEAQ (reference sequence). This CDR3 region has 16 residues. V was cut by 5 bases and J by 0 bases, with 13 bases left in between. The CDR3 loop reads CASSPGEFATNEKLFF. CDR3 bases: TGTGCCAGCAGCCCCGGGGAGTTTGCAACTAATGAAAAACTGTTTTTT.

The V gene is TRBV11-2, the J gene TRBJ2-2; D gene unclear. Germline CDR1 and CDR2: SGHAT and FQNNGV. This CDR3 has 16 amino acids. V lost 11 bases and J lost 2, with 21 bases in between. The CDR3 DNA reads TGTGCCGCCCCCCGGCAACCCGGTTTAAACACCGGGGAGCTGTTTTTT. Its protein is CAAPRQPGLNTGELFF.

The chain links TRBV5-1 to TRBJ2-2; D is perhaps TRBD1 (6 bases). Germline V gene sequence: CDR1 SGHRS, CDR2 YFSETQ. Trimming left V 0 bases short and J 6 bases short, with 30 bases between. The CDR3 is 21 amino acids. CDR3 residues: CASSLGGVQGVHLPNSGELFF. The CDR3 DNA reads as TGCGCCAGCAGCTTGGGAGGTGTACAGGGAGTCCACTTACCGAATTCCGGGGAGCTGTTTTTT.

The CDR3 region has the DNA TGTGCCAGCAGTTTCACTACCGGGACTCCGAACACCGGGGAGCTGTTTTTT. Its translation is CASSFTTGTPNTGELFF. The genes are TRBV7-9 and TRBJ2-2, with D tentatively TRBD2 (6 bases). The CDR3 loop spans 17 amino acids. The V end was cut by 6 bases, the J end by 0 bases, with 17 bases between. CDR1 is SEHNR and CDR2 is FQNEAQ in the germline V gene (reference sequence).

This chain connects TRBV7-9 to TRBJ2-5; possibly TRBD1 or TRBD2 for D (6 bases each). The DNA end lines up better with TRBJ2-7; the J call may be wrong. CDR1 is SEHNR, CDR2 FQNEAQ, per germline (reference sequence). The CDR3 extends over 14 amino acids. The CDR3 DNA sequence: TGTGCCAGCAGCCCCCGGGGGCAGAGCGACGAGCAGTACTTC. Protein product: CASSPRGQSDEQYF.

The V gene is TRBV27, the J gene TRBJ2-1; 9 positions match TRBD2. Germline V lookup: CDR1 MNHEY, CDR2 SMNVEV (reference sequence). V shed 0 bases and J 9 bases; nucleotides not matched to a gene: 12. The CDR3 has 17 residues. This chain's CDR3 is CASSLSPPNGGRGEQFF. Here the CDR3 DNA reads TGTGCCAGCAGTTTATCCCCCCCTAATGGCGGGAGGGGTGAGCAGTTCTTC.

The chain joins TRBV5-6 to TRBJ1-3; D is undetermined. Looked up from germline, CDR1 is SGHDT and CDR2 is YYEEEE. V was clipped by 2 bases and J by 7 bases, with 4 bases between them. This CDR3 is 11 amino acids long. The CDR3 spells CASSLQNTIYF. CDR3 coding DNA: TGTGCCAGCAGCTTACAGAACACCATATATTTT.

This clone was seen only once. Here the CDR3 reads CASARVPAAYEQYF. CDR3 sequence (DNA): TGTGCCAGCGCCCGGGTCCCCGCGGCCTACGAGCAGTACTTC. This chain links TRBV28 with TRBJ2-7; no clear D gene. The germline gives CDR1 MDHEN, CDR2 SYDVKM. The V gene lost 8 bases and the J gene lost 2 bases, with 16 bases spanning the gap. The CDR3 totals 14 residues.

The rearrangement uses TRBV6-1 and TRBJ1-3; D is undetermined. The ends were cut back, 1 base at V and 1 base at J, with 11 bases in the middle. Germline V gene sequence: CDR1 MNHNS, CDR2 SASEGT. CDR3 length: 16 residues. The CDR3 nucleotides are TGTGCCAGCAGTGAAGGCTCAGTTGGGTCTGGAAACACCATATATTTT. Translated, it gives CASSEGSVGSGNTIYF.

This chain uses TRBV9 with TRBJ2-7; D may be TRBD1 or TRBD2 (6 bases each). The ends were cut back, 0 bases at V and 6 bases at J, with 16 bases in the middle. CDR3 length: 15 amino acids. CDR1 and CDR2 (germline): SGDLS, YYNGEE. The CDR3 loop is CASSVGSGGFFEQYF. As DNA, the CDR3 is TGTGCCAGCAGCGTAGGATCCGGGGGCTTTTTCGAGCAGTACTTC.

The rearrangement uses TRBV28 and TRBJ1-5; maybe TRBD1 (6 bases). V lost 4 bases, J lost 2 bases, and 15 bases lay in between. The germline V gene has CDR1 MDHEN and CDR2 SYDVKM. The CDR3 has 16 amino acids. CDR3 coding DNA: TGTGCCAGCAGTTCGCCTACAGGGAGCGGCAATCAGCCCCAGCATTTT. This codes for CASSSPTGSGNQPQHF.

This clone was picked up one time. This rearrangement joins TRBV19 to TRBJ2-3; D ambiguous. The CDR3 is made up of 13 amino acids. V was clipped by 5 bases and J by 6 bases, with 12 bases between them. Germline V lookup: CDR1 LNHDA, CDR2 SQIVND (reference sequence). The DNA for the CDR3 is TGTGCCAGTAGTTCGGTCCCTGGGGATACGCAGTATTTT. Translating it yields CASSSVPGDTQYF.

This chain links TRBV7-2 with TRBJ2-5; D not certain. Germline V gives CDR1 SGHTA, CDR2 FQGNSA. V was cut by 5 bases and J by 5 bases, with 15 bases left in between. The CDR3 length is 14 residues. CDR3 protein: CASSPGVWWETQYF. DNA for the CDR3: TGTGCCAGCAGCCCAGGAGTCTGGTGGGAGACCCAGTACTTC.

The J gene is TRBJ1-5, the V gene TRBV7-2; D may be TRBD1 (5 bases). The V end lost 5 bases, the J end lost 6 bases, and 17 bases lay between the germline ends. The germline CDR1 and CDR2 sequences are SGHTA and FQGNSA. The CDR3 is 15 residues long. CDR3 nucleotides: TGTGCCAGCAGCCCTACCGGGACCGGGGGTCAGCCCCAGCATTTT. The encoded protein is CASSPTGTGGQPQHF.